The clone carrying this TCR beta chain has a count of ten or more. The data derive from a study of regulatory T cells in long-lasting Graves disease. Study-wide context: Antithyroid drug use was under 3 months in newly diagnosed Graves' patients.

Time point denoted: newly diagnosed GD, antithyroid drugs for less than 3 months. The TCR library was prepared using RNA isolated from PBMCs. With iRepertoire HTBI primers and Arm-PCR of CDR3 regions, TCR beta libraries were built. MiXCR was run by TCRdb on the multiplex PCR reads, yielding one entry per CDR3 protein. The repertoire holds 300,000 to 400,000 distinct CDR3 sequences, with approximately 15% as singletons. This sample was also put to use in a study of T cells in Graves' hyperthyroidism and ophthalmopathy. That work states: HTBI primers drove first-round RT-PCR of the TCR CDR3.

Sequenced here: peripheral blood mononuclear cells (PBMCs), sampled at new diagnosis, from a patient treated with antithyroid drugs. The source of this sequence is a man in his forties with Graves disease.

The CDR3 region has the DNA TGTGCCAGTAGTCCAAGGACAGGGAAGGGCTACACCTTC. Its protein is CASSPRTGKGYTF. The J gene is TRBJ1-2, the V gene TRBV19, with 8 bases that match TRBD1. The germline V gene encodes CDR1 LNHDA and CDR2 SQIVND (reference sequence). With V trimmed by 5 bases and J by 8 bases, 7 bases remained unmatched. This CDR3 comprises 13 residues.